These 17 T cell receptor beta chains share one sample of origin, sequenced in a study of OX40 agonist ivuxolimab in advanced cancers. The method was immunoSEQ multiplex PCR; TCRdb's version includes in-frame clones alone and lacks a portion of them. The sample has roughly 75,000 clones; around four fifths are singletons. The sequenced sample was CD4+ or CD8+ T cells sorted from blood, obtained in a trial of the OX40 agonist ivuxolimab. Receptor source: an adult with an advanced solid tumor such as melanoma, head and neck, liver or kidney cancer.

This CDR3 is CASSGGSESTEAFF. CDR3 nucleotides: TGTGCCAGCAGTGGGGGGTCGGAGTCTACTGAAGCTTTCTTT. V and J are TRBV9 and TRBJ1-1, with D possibly being TRBD1 (5 bases). The CDR3 consists of 14 residues. V dropped 5 bases and J dropped 5 bases, with 16 bases sitting between them. Germline CDR1 and CDR2: SGDLS and YYNGEE.

The rearrangement links TRBV29-1 to TRBJ2-7; D is ambiguous. Trimming stripped 6 bases from V and 6 bases from J, with 21 bases between. Germline CDR1 SQVTM, CDR2 ANQGSEA. The CDR3 is made up of 14 amino acids. CDR3 in amino acids: CSVVRALRSGEQYF. Written as DNA, the CDR3 is TGCAGCGTCGTTCGGGCGCTTCGGTCAGGCGAGCAGTACTTC.

CDR3: CASSLGQGVGQPQHF. The CDR3 region has the DNA TGTGCCAGCAGCTTGGGGCAGGGGGTAGGCCAGCCCCAGCATTTT. The chain employs TRBV5-6 and TRBJ1-5, with 7 bases matching TRBD1. This CDR3 is built from 15 residues. Germline-derived CDR1 and CDR2 are SGHDT and YYEEEE. V lost 0 bases, J lost 7 bases, and 7 bases stayed unmatched.

The chain couples TRBV7-9 to TRBJ2-2; TRBD2 aligns across 12 bases. This CDR3 region has 16 residues. V lost 1 base and J lost 4; bases outside the gene matches: 1. The V gene's germline CDR1 is SEHNR and CDR2 FQNEAQ (reference sequence). The CDR3 coding sequence is TGTGCCAGCAGCTTAGGACTAGCGGGAGTCACCGGGGAGCTGTTTTTT. Translating gives CASSLGLAGVTGELFF. The complete variable domain, with remaining parts taken from reference TRBV7-9 and TRBJ2-2, reads DTGVSQNPRHKITKRGQNVTFRCDPISEHNRLYWYRQTLGQGPEFLTYFQNEAQLEKSRLLSDRFSAERPKGSFSTLEIQRTEQGDSAMYLCASSLGLAGVTGELFFGEGSRLTVL.

The V and J genes are TRBV7-3 and TRBJ2-1; 8 bases align to TRBD1. Germline lookup yields CDR1 SGHTA and CDR2 FQGTGA. This CDR3 has 15 amino acids. The V and J ends lost 2 bases and 2 bases, in that order; junction bases with no gene match: 2. CDR3 sequence: CASSLGQGTYNEQFF. The CDR3 DNA is TGTGCCAGCAGCTTAGGACAGGGAACCTACAATGAGCAGTTCTTC. The whole variable domain, remainder taken from reference TRBV7-3 and TRBJ2-1, is GAGVSQTPSNKVTEKGKYVELRCDPISGHTALYWYRQSLGQGPEFLIYFQGTGAADDSGLPNDRFFAVRPEGSVSTLKIQRTERGDSAVYLCASSLGQGTYNEQFFGPGTRLTVL.

The rearrangement uses TRBV18 and TRBJ1-5, with D unclear. The CDR3 extends over 13 amino acids. The germline V gene has CDR1 KGHSH and CDR2 LQKENI. V lost 3 bases to trimming and J lost 0 bases, with 3 bases between them. The CDR3 DNA reads TGTGCCAGCTCACCCTATAGCAATCAGCCCCAGCATTTT. Translating it yields CASSPYSNQPQHF.

CDR3 bases: TGTGCCGGGGCAAGCGCTCGAGGTTCACCCCTCCACTTT. Its translation is CAGASARGSPLHF. This chain uses TRBV27 with TRBJ1-6; TRBD1 is a possible D gene (5 bases). Germline V gives CDR1 MNHEY, CDR2 SMNVEV (reference sequence). The V end was cut by 11 bases, the J end by 9 bases, with 17 bases between. The CDR3 sequence is 13 residues long.

This clone has only one observation. The CDR3 DNA sequence: TGTGCCACCAGCAGAGATAACCAAGAGACCCAGTACTTC. It encodes CATSRDNQETQYF. The chain links TRBV15 to TRBJ2-5; D is ambiguous. With 0 bases removed from V and 0 bases from J, the gap between germline ends came to 2 bases. Germline assignment: CDR1 LNHNV and CDR2 YYDKDF (reference sequence). The CDR3 extends over 13 amino acids.

The chain carries TRBV5-1 and TRBJ1-3, with D perhaps TRBD1 (5 bases). V lost 0 bases to trimming and J lost 0 bases, with 7 bases between them. Germline loops: CDR1 SGHRS, CDR2 YFSETQ. This CDR3 region has 15 residues. As DNA, the CDR3 is TGCGCCAGCAGCTTGGTGGGGGGCTCTGGAAACACCATATATTTT. Translation gives CASSLVGGSGNTIYF.

The chain couples TRBV21-1 to TRBJ2-5. TRBV21-1 is a pseudogene segment. This CDR3 comprises 14 residues. CDR3 nucleotides: TGTGCCAGCAGCAGGGGAATGGTGATAGAGACCCAGTACTTC. It is translated as CASSRGMVIETQYF.

The chain uses TRBV5-1 and TRBJ2-1; the D gene could be TRBD1 or TRBD2 (5 bases each). V shed 1 base and J shed 6 bases, with 20 bases lying between them. This CDR3 is built from 17 residues. Germline CDR1 and CDR2: SGHRS and YFSETQ. CDR3 region: CASSLSGTGRVGNEQFF. CDR3 in DNA: TGCGCCAGCAGCTTGAGTGGGACGGGCCGGGTTGGCAATGAGCAGTTCTTC.

Only one count was recorded for this clone. The chain recombines TRBV27 with TRBJ1-1; D perhaps matches TRBD1 (5 bases). The CDR3 is 15 residues long. V was pared by 0 bases and J by 6 bases, with 14 bases between. From germline, CDR1 is MNHEY and CDR2 SMNVEV (reference sequence). CDR3 amino acids: CASSLSSGGWAEAFF. The CDR3 nucleotides read TGTGCCAGCAGTTTATCCTCCGGGGGGTGGGCTGAAGCTTTCTTT.

This chain links TRBV5-1 with TRBJ2-3, with 8 bases identical to TRBD2. V shed 0 bases, J shed 3 bases, and the junction held 6 bases outside the gene matches. The CDR3 spans 16 residues. In germline, CDR1 is SGHRS, CDR2 YFSETQ. The DNA of the CDR3 is TGCGCCAGCAGCTTGGCCAGCGCGGGGGGTACAGATACGCAGTATTTT. Its protein product is CASSLASAGGTDTQYF.

The genes are TRBV29-1 and TRBJ2-3; 9 nucleotides match TRBD1. CDR1 and CDR2 from the germline V gene are SQVTM and ANQGSEA. CDR3 length equals 13 residues. The junction had 5 bases not matched to a gene; V was cut back by 7 bases and J by 3 bases. This CDR3 is CSERTGVTDTQYF. CDR3 bases: TGCAGCGAACGGACAGGGGTTACAGATACGCAGTATTTT.

This clone was seen once. The chain couples TRBV28 to TRBJ2-2; TRBD2 matches 11 bases. Germline-derived CDR1 and CDR2 are MDHEN and SYDVKM. The CDR3 is 17 residues long. Germline trimming cut 3 bases from V and 7 bases from J; bases unmatched to any gene: 10. CDR3 DNA sequence: TGTGCCAGCAGTTTGAGCCTAGCGGGAGGCCCGGTCGGGGAGCTGTTTTTT. Its translation: CASSLSLAGGPVGELFF.

A few counts support this clone. V and J are TRBV6-5 and TRBJ2-4; no clear D gene. This CDR3 is 15 amino acids long. Germline V gives CDR1 MNHEY, CDR2 SVGAGI. Trimming took off 2 bases at V and 0 bases at J, with 8 bases between the two ends. This CDR3 is CASSYSVKAKNIQYF. CDR3 sequence (DNA): TGTGCCAGCAGTTACAGCGTGAAAGCCAAAAACATTCAGTACTTC.

The chain uses TRBV11-2 and TRBJ1-4, with TRBD1 matching 8 bases. The J segment lost 4 bases and the V segment lost 1 base, leaving 8 bases of the junction unmatched. This CDR3 is 17 amino acids long. Germline CDR1 reads SGHAT; CDR2 reads FQNNGV. The CDR3, as DNA: TGTGCCAGCAGCTTAGTTGGGGACAGGCGGAATAATGAAAAACTGTTTTTT. Its protein is CASSLVGDRRNNEKLFF.